This entry is about one T cell receptor beta chain. No antigen is known for it. The sample comes from a study of T cell responses to AZD1222 COVID-19 vaccine. Only in-frame clones appear in the TCRdb table, and some are missing; sequencing was by immunoSEQ multiplex PCR. The repertoire has roughly 25,000 clones, around 86% of them found once; the top ten carry 6% to 8%. From germline, CDR1 is LGHDT and CDR2 YNNKEL (reference sequence). Trimming left V 3 bases short and J 0 bases short, with 11 bases between. The CDR3 length is 16 residues. Whole-study findings and limits: The CD4 TCRs associated with vaccination extended across spike and predominated at 160-218 and 743-854. Seropositivity was recorded at baseline in only 6 or 7 AZD1222 recipients. Repertoires in all cases were sampled only once the peak T cell response had passed. Targets within unmutated variant regions were reportedly found for nearly half of spike-specific TCRs.

The source of this sequence is an adult who received the AZD1222 COVID-19 vaccine. Sequencing used peripheral blood, obtained 28 days after the second AZD1222 dose. The chain employs TRBV3-1 (or the pseudogene TRBV3-2) and TRBJ2-2; tentatively, D is TRBD2 (6 bases). The CDR3 is CASSQEGTSNTGELFF. CDR3 DNA sequence: TGTGCCAGCAGCCAGGAGGGGACCTCGAACACCGGGGAGCTGTTTTTT.